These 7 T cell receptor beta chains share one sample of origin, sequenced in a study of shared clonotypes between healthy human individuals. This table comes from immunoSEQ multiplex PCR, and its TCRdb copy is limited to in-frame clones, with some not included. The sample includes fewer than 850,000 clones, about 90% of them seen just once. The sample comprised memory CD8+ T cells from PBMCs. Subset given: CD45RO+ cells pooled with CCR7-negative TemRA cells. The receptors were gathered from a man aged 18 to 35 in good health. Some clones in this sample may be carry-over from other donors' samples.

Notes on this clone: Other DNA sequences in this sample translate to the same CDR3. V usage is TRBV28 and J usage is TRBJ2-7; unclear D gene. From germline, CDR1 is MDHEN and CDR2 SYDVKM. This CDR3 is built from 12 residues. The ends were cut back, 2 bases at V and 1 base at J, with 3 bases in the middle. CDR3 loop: CASSLGSYEQYF. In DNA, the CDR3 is TGTGCCAGCAGTTTAGGGTCCTACGAGCAGTACTTC.

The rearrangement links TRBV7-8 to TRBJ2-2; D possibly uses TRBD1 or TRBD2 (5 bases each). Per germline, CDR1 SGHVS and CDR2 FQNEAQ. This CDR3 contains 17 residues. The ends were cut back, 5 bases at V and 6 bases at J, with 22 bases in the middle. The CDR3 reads CASSENPGRRPPGELFF. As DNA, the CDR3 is TGTGCCAGCAGCGAAAACCCGGGACGGAGGCCCCCCGGGGAGCTGTTTTTT. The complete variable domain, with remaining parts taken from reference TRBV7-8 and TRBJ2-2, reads GAGVSQSPRYKVAKRGQDVALRCDPISGHVSLFWYQQALGQGPEFLTYFQNEAQLDKSGLPSDRFFAERPEGSVSTLKIQRTQQEDSAVYLCASSENPGRRPPGELFFGEGSRLTVL.

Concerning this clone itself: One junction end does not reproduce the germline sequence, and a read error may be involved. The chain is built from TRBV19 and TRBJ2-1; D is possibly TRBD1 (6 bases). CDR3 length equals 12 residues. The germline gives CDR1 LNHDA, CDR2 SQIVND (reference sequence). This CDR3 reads CASSINRDERFF. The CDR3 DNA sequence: TGTGCCAGTAGTATAAACAGGGACGAGCGGTTCTTC.

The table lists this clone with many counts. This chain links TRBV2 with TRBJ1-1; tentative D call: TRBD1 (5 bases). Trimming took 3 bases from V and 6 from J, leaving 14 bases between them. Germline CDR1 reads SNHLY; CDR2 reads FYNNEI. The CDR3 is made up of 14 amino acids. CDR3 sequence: CASSDRDLHPEAFF. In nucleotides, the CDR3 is TGTGCCAGCAGTGACCGGGACCTACACCCTGAAGCTTTCTTT.

The DNA for the CDR3 is TGTGCCACTCGGGCTAGCGGGAGGGCCGTCACAGATACGCAGTATTTT. Translation: CATRASGRAVTDTQYF. The genes are TRBV2 and TRBJ2-3; TRBD2 agrees at 12 bases. Germline-derived CDR1 and CDR2 are SNHLY and FYNNEI. V shed 10 bases and J 2 bases; nucleotides not matched to a gene: 10. CDR3 size: 16 residues.

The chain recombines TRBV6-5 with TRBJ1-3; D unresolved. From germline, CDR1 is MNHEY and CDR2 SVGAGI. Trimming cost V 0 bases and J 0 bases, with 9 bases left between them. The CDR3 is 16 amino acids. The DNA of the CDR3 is TGTGCCAGCAGTTACTCCCAGCCAATCTCTGGAAACACCATATATTTT. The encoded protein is CASSYSQPISGNTIYF.

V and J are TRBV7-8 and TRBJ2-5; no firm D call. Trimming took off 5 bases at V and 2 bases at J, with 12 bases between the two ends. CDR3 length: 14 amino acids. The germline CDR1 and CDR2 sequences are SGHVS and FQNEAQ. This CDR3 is CASSEPLTQETQYF. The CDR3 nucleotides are TGTGCCAGCAGCGAACCTCTTACGCAAGAGACCCAGTACTTC.